Following are 30 T cell receptor beta chains from one sample sequenced in a study of cytomegalovirus exposure and HLA in healthy donors. PCR amplification relied on 60 Vbeta primers (plus 13 Jbeta primers). Produced via immunoSEQ multiplex PCR; TCRdb's table is partial and in-frame only. The sample shows about 170,000 clones, roughly 80% of them seen only once. The sequenced sample was PBMCs. These TCRs come from a male donor in good health and CMV-seronegative.

The CDR3 sequence: CASSSPLGLYGYTF. CDR3 bases: TGTGCCAGCAGTTCCCCACTCGGTCTTTATGGCTACACCTTC. The genes are TRBV6-1 and TRBJ1-2; D ambiguous. This CDR3 region has 14 residues. V was clipped by 5 bases and J by 5 bases, with 15 bases between them. The germline CDR1 and CDR2 sequences are MNHNS and SASEGT.

This sequence joins TRBV28 and TRBJ2-5; TRBD2 agrees at 7 bases. The germline gives CDR1 MDHEN, CDR2 SYDVKM. V was pared by 6 bases and J by 2 bases, with 9 bases of the junction left unmatched. This CDR3 contains 15 residues. CDR3 in amino acids: CASSLVTSSQETQYF. CDR3 bases: TGTGCCAGCAGCCTAGTGACTAGCTCGCAAGAGACCCAGTACTTC.

This chain links TRBV28 with TRBJ1-6; D remains ambiguous. The germline V and J ends were trimmed by 1 base and 0 bases, with 7 bases remaining between them. CDR3 length: 16 residues. The germline V gene has CDR1 MDHEN and CDR2 SYDVKM. The CDR3 region is CASSLSTGSYNSPLHF. The CDR3 region has the DNA TGTGCCAGCAGTTTATCGACGGGCTCCTATAATTCACCCCTCCACTTT.

This clone was picked up one time. The chain combines TRBV2 with TRBJ2-5; tentatively, D is TRBD1 (5 bases). The end of the DNA is better explained by TRBJ2-7, so the J call may be wrong. CDR3 length: 14 amino acids. The germline gives CDR1 SNHLY, CDR2 FYNNEI. The CDR3 bases are TGTGCCAGCAGCCTGGACACGAGCTCCTACGAGCAGTACTTC. The encoded protein is CASSLDTSSYEQYF.

Remarks on this clone: One end of the junction fails to match germline, which may point to a read error. J is TRBJ1-2 and V is TRBV6-5, with D possibly being TRBD1 (6 bases). The germline CDR1 and CDR2 sequences are MNHEY and SVGAGI. The CDR3 sequence is 14 residues long. Here the CDR3 DNA reads TGTGCCAGCAGTTACTCCCGGACAGCCTATGGCTACCCCTTC. It yields the protein CASSYSRTAYGYPF.

The chain combines TRBV13 with TRBJ2-7; unclear D gene. V was clipped by 6 bases and J by 1 base, with 13 bases between them. Germline CDR1 and CDR2: PRHDT and FYEKMQ (reference sequence). The CDR3 runs 14 residues. In DNA form, the CDR3 reads TGTGCCAGCAGTCATGCCGGAGTATCCTACGAGCAGTACTTC. It codes for CASSHAGVSYEQYF.

The gene calls are TRBV7-8 and TRBJ2-2; a possible D gene is TRBD1 (6 bases). The V end lost 4 bases, the J end lost 1 base, and 13 bases lay between the germline ends. From germline, CDR1 is SGHVS and CDR2 FQNEAQ. CDR3 length equals 16 residues. CDR3 DNA: TGTGCCAGCAGCTCCGGACAGATAGGGAACACCGGGGAGCTGTTTTTT. Encoded protein: CASSSGQIGNTGELFF.

The chain uses TRBV15 and TRBJ2-5; D is possibly TRBD2 (6 bases). The V end lost 6 bases, the J end lost 5 bases, and 13 bases lay between the germline ends. Looked up from germline, CDR1 is LNHNV and CDR2 is YYDKDF (reference sequence). This CDR3 spans 13 amino acids. CDR3 nucleotide sequence: TGTGCCACCAGTCGCGGCGGGATCGAGACCCAGTACTTC. Translating gives CATSRGGIETQYF.

The J gene is TRBJ1-1, the V gene TRBV6-1, with D perhaps matching TRBD1 (5 bases). This CDR3 is built from 15 residues. The ends were cut back, 3 bases at V and 5 bases at J, with 16 bases in the middle. The germline CDR1 and CDR2 sequences are MNHNS and SASEGT. CDR3 sequence (DNA): TGTGCCAGCAGTGAGGAAGGGGTCGCCGCGACTGAAGCTTTCTTT. Residues: CASSEEGVAATEAFF.

The chain employs TRBV29-1 and TRBJ2-2, with TRBD1 identical over 9 bases. The germline gives CDR1 SQVTM, CDR2 ANQGSEA. The CDR3 has 16 residues. After removal of 3 bases from V and 1 base from J, the junction contained 6 bases not matched to a gene. CDR3 in amino acids: CSVDEPGQGNTGELFF. As DNA, the CDR3 is TGCAGCGTTGACGAACCGGGACAGGGGAACACCGGGGAGCTGTTTTTT.

Regarding this clone: One end of the junction varies from germline; a read error may be responsible. J is TRBJ1-1 and V is TRBV7-7, with 9 nucleotides matching TRBD1. Germline V gives CDR1 SSHAT, CDR2 FNYEAQ (reference sequence). The CDR3 is 17 residues long. CDR3 sequence (DNA): TGTGCTAGCAGCCTACGGGACAGGGACACTGCTTCCACTGAAGCTTTCTTT. It encodes CASSLRDRDTASTEAFF.

V is TRBV27 and J is TRBJ2-3; D is unresolved. The CDR3 totals 13 residues. V lost 2 bases to trimming and J lost 5 bases, with 8 bases between them. Germline V CDR1 and CDR2: MNHEY, SMNVEV (reference sequence). The CDR3 DNA is TGTGCCAGCAGTTTAGGGTCGGGAGATACGCAGTATTTT. It yields the protein CASSLGSGDTQYF.

The chain couples TRBV19 to TRBJ2-2, with TRBD1 as a possible D gene (5 bases). Trimming took 6 bases from V and 5 from J, leaving 13 bases between them. CDR3 size: 14 residues. Germline values: CDR1 LNHDA, CDR2 SQIVND (reference sequence). CDR3 sequence reads: CASRGRASTGELFF. CDR3 in DNA: TGTGCCAGTAGAGGCAGGGCAAGTACCGGGGAGCTGTTTTTT.

The CDR3 region has the DNA TGTGCCAGCAGCTTAAGGTCGTCAGGGGGCACTGGGGCCAACGTCCTGACTTTC. It is translated as CASSLRSSGGTGANVLTF. This chain links TRBV7-3 with TRBJ2-6; 8 bases fit TRBD1. The CDR3 covers 18 residues. The germline V gene encodes CDR1 SGHTA and CDR2 FQGTGA. The junction had 7 bases not matched to a gene; V was cut back by 1 base and J by 2 bases. The variable domain in full, completed from reference TRBV7-3 and TRBJ2-6, reads GAGVSQTPSNKVTEKGKYVELRCDPISGHTALYWYRQSLGQGPEFLIYFQGTGAADDSGLPNDRFFAVRPEGSVSTLKIQRTERGDSAVYLCASSLRSSGGTGANVLTFGAGSRLTVL.

The V call is TRBV10-3, the J call TRBJ1-4, with 8 bases identical to TRBD1. From germline, CDR1 is ENHRY and CDR2 SYGVKD. With 4 bases clipped from V and 7 bases from J, the junction kept 8 bases outside the gene matches. The CDR3 spans 15 residues. As DNA, the CDR3 is TGTGCCATCAGTGCGCAGACAGGGGCAGGTGAAAAACTGTTTTTT. As protein: CAISAQTGAGEKLFF.

This clone showed up just once. The chain combines TRBV11-2 with TRBJ2-1, with D possibly being TRBD2 (6 bases). Trimming pared 5 bases from V and 8 bases from J, leaving 13 bases between. The germline CDR1 and CDR2 sequences are SGHAT and FQNNGV. The CDR3 has 13 amino acids. CDR3 loop: CASSTGTGDEQFF. The CDR3 coding sequence is TGTGCCAGCAGCACCGGGACTGGGGATGAGCAGTTCTTC. Full variable domain (missing parts from reference TRBV11-2 and TRBJ2-1): EAGVAQSPRYKIIEKRQSVAFWCNPISGHATLYWYQQILGQGPKLLIQFQNNGVVDDSQLPKDRFSAERLKGVDSTLKIQPAKLEDSAVYLCASSTGTGDEQFFGPGTRLTVL.

This clone was counted only a few times. The chain carries TRBV5-1 and TRBJ2-2; D possibly corresponds to TRBD1 (5 bases). V shed 2 bases and J shed 7 bases, with 15 bases lying between them. The CDR3 consists of 15 residues. Per the germline V gene, CDR1 is SGHRS and CDR2 is YFSETQ. CDR3 sequence: CASSFESWGGGELFF. The CDR3 bases are TGCGCCAGCAGCTTTGAATCTTGGGGCGGCGGGGAGCTGTTTTTT.

The chain has TRBV30 and TRBJ2-3; unclear D gene. The ends were cut back, 0 bases at V and 0 bases at J, with 16 bases in the middle. CDR3 length: 17 residues. CDR1 and CDR2 from the germline V gene are GTSNPN and SVGIG (reference sequence). The chain's CDR3 is CAWSVPLPLASTDTQYF. The CDR3, as DNA: TGTGCCTGGAGTGTACCCCTGCCGTTAGCTAGCACAGATACGCAGTATTTT.

The chain has TRBV4-2 and TRBJ1-3; tentative D call: TRBD1 (5 bases). CDR1 and CDR2 (germline): LGHNA, YNFKEQ. This CDR3 has 15 amino acids. The V end lost 0 bases, the J end lost 4 bases, and 10 bases lay between the germline ends. The CDR3 DNA sequence: TGTGCCAGCAGCCAAGAAGGGGAAGGCGGAAACACCATATATTTT. This sequence encodes CASSQEGEGGNTIYF.

CDR3 sequence reads: CASSVRGLNTEAFF. DNA for the CDR3: TGTGCCAGCAGCGTACGGGGGTTGAACACTGAAGCTTTCTTT. The chain combines TRBV9 with TRBJ1-1; D may be TRBD1 (5 bases). Trimming shortened V by 1 base and J by 0 bases, and 7 bases separated the two germline ends. Germline assignment: CDR1 SGDLS and CDR2 YYNGEE. The CDR3 has 14 amino acids.

V gene TRBV28 combines with J gene TRBJ2-7, with a weak D call TRBD2 (6 bases). In germline, CDR1 is MDHEN, CDR2 SYDVKM. This CDR3 has 13 amino acids. V lost 6 bases and J lost 6, with 15 bases in between. The CDR3 coding sequence is TGTGCCAGCAGCAACCCGACTAGAGGCGAGCAGTACTTC. As protein: CASSNPTRGEQYF.

The table lists this clone with a few counts. V usage is TRBV5-6 and J usage is TRBJ1-5; a possible D gene is TRBD1 (5 bases). Trimming pared 0 bases from V and 9 bases from J, leaving 13 bases between. Germline V gene lookup returns CDR1 SGHDT and CDR2 YYEEEE. There are 14 residues in the CDR3. The CDR3 sequence: CASSLAQGGSPQHF. The DNA for the CDR3 is TGTGCCAGCAGCTTGGCGCAGGGAGGCTCGCCCCAGCATTTT. Looking up the rest from reference TRBV5-6 and TRBJ1-5 gives the full variable domain: DAGVTQSPTHLIKTRGQQVTLRCSPKSGHDTVSWYQQALGQGPQFIFQYYEEEERQRGNFPDRFSGHQFPNYSSELNVNALLLGDSALYLCASSLAQGGSPQHFGDGTRLSIL.

The sample holds a few counts of this clone. The genes are TRBV15 and TRBJ2-1; a weak D match, TRBD2 (7 bases). Germline lookup yields CDR1 LNHNV and CDR2 YYDKDF (reference sequence). The V end lost 3 bases, the J end lost 0 bases, and 15 bases lay between the germline ends. This CDR3 spans 17 amino acids. CDR3 protein: CATSRRGGGGSYNEQFF. CDR3 coding DNA: TGTGCCACCAGCAGGAGGGGGGGCGGGGGCTCCTACAATGAGCAGTTCTTC.

The gene calls are TRBV28 and TRBJ2-4, with D perhaps TRBD1 (6 bases). V was trimmed by 4 bases and J by 3 bases, leaving 16 bases between them. This CDR3 spans 16 amino acids. CDR1 and CDR2 (germline): MDHEN, SYDVKM. The CDR3 spells CASSSNPGVVKNIQYF. The CDR3, as DNA: TGTGCCAGCAGTTCCAACCCAGGGGTTGTCAAAAACATTCAGTACTTC. The whole variable domain, remainder taken from reference TRBV28 and TRBJ2-4, is DVKVTQSSRYLVKRTGEKVFLECVQDMDHENMFWYRQDPGLGLRLIYFSYDVKMKEKGDIPEGYSVSREKKERFSLILESASTNQTSMYLCASSSNPGVVKNIQYFGAGTRLSVL.

The J gene is TRBJ2-3, the V gene TRBV7-9; 12 positions match TRBD2. From germline, CDR1 is SEHNR and CDR2 FQNEAQ (reference sequence). J lost 4 bases, V lost 5 bases, and 4 bases had no gene match. CDR3 length: 15 amino acids. The CDR3 coding sequence is TGTGCCAGCAGCCCCCTAGCGGGGGGGCCAGATACGCAGTATTTT. Amino acids: CASSPLAGGPDTQYF.

The chain carries TRBV21-1 and TRBJ2-3; the D call in the table, TRBD1, was not verified against the DNA. TRBV21-1 is designated a pseudogene. The CDR3 has 19 amino acids. CDR3 sequence reads: CASSKGGQTPNPRTDTQYF. DNA for the CDR3: TGTGCCAGCAGCAAAGGGGGGCAGACCCCGAACCCAAGAACAGATACGCAGTATTTT.

This clone was found once. This chain connects TRBV7-2 to TRBJ2-5; 8 bases line up with TRBD2. The junction had 4 bases not matched to a gene; V was cut back by 2 bases and J by 2 bases. Germline V gene sequence: CDR1 SGHTA, CDR2 FQGNSA. The CDR3 is made up of 15 amino acids. The CDR3 spells CASSLNGGGQETQYF. As DNA, the CDR3 is TGTGCCAGCAGCTTAAACGGGGGGGGACAAGAGACCCAGTACTTC. The whole variable domain, remainder taken from reference TRBV7-2 and TRBJ2-5, is GAGVSQSPSNKVTEKGKDVELRCDPISGHTALYWYRQSLGQGLEFLIYFQGNSAPDKSGLPSDRFSAERTGGSVSTLTIQRTQQEDSAVYLCASSLNGGGQETQYFGPGTRLLVL.

As DNA, the CDR3 is TGTGCCAGCAGCTTCCTACTAGTTTCGCAGTATTTT. Translated: CASSFLLVSQYF. This rearrangement joins TRBV7-8 to TRBJ2-3; D possibly corresponds to TRBD2 (5 bases). Germline V gives CDR1 SGHVS, CDR2 FQNEAQ. V was shortened by 3 bases and J by 10 bases, with 11 bases between the two germline ends. This CDR3 region has 12 residues. The full variable domain, rest sourced from reference TRBV7-8 and TRBJ2-3, is GAGVSQSPRYKVAKRGQDVALRCDPISGHVSLFWYQQALGQGPEFLTYFQNEAQLDKSGLPSDRFFAERPEGSVSTLKIQRTQQEDSAVYLCASSFLLVSQYFGPGTRLTVL.

The genes are TRBV19 and TRBJ2-5, with a tentative D call TRBD1 (6 bases). Germline CDR1 LNHDA, CDR2 SQIVND (reference sequence). V was trimmed by 0 bases and J by 4 bases, leaving 18 bases between them. The CDR3 consists of 17 residues. CDR3 region: CASSIDLGASARETQYF. The CDR3 nucleotides are TGTGCCAGTAGTATAGACTTGGGGGCGTCAGCACGAGAGACCCAGTACTTC. The full variable domain, with the rest looked up from reference TRBV19 and TRBJ2-5, is DGGITQSPKYLFRKEGQNVTLSCEQNLNHDAMYWYRQDPGQGLRLIYYSQIVNDFQKGDIAEGYSVSREKKESFPLTVTSAQKNPTAFYLCASSIDLGASARETQYFGPGTRLLVL.

This clone was observed a single time. The rearrangement joins TRBV29-1 to TRBJ1-2; D is possibly TRBD1 (6 bases). The V end lost 3 bases, the J end lost 3 bases, and 11 bases lay between the germline ends. The CDR3 totals 13 residues. From germline, CDR1 is SQVTM and CDR2 ANQGSEA. Here the CDR3 reads CSVDSAGDYGYTF. DNA for the CDR3: TGCAGCGTTGATTCGGCAGGGGACTATGGCTACACCTTC.